Listed here are 10 T cell receptor beta chains from one sample, sequenced in a study of blood T cell repertoires in COVID-19. The assay was immunoSEQ multiplex PCR, and TCRdb's table has in-frame clones only and misses some. Of roughly 250,000 clones in the sample, roughly four fifths were seen once. The sequenced material came from peripheral blood. These receptors were obtained from an elderly woman with acute or convalescent COVID-19.

The chain is built from TRBV5-1 and TRBJ1-3; D is uncertain. V was pared by 0 bases and J by 4 bases, with 8 bases between. Germline-derived CDR1 and CDR2 are SGHRS and YFSETQ. The CDR3 is made up of 14 amino acids. This CDR3 is CASSLDGIGNTIYF. The CDR3 coding sequence is TGCGCCAGCAGCTTGGACGGGATAGGAAACACCATATATTTT.

This chain uses TRBV28 with TRBJ1-1, with 7 positions matching TRBD1. With 2 bases clipped from V and 4 bases from J, the junction kept 4 bases outside the gene matches. CDR3 size: 14 residues. Germline lookup yields CDR1 MDHEN and CDR2 SYDVKM. CDR3 residues: CASSLRGQGTEAFF. The DNA of the CDR3 is TGTGCCAGCAGTTTAAGGGGGCAAGGCACTGAAGCTTTCTTT. Using reference TRBV28 and TRBJ1-1 for the parts outside the CDR3, the full variable domain is DVKVTQSSRYLVKRTGEKVFLECVQDMDHENMFWYRQDPGLGLRLIYFSYDVKMKEKGDIPEGYSVSREKKERFSLILESASTNQTSMYLCASSLRGQGTEAFFGQGTRLTVV.

This chain joins TRBV19 and TRBJ1-6; D ambiguous. Trimming removed 3 bases at V and 10 bases at J, with 25 bases between. The length of the CDR3 is 18 residues. From germline, CDR1 is LNHDA and CDR2 SQIVND (reference sequence). In DNA form, the CDR3 reads TGTGCCAGTAGTATCGGGAGAAGTACCAGACCCGGGGTGTCACCCCTCCACTTT. Its protein is CASSIGRSTRPGVSPLHF.

The rearrangement uses TRBV7-3 and TRBJ2-5, with TRBD2 matching 8 bases. The CDR3 has 14 amino acids. Germline values: CDR1 SGHTA, CDR2 FQGTGA. After removal of 4 bases from V and 4 bases from J, the junction contained 5 bases not matched to a gene. The CDR3 protein is CASSSGGAPETQYF. In nucleotides, the CDR3 is TGTGCCAGCAGCTCCGGGGGGGCCCCAGAGACCCAGTACTTC.

The V call is TRBV30, the J call TRBJ1-5, with D possibly matching TRBD1 (6 bases). The CDR3 runs 13 residues. CDR1 and CDR2 from the germline V gene are GTSNPN and SVGIG (reference sequence). The V gene lost 1 base and the J gene lost 6 bases, with 10 bases spanning the gap. In nucleotides, the CDR3 is TGTGCCTGGAGTGCAGGGGAAACTCAGCCCCAGCATTTT. Residues: CAWSAGETQPQHF.

The chain joins TRBV3-1 (or the pseudogene TRBV3-2) to TRBJ1-6, with D possibly being TRBD1 (6 bases). The CDR3 sequence is 17 residues long. Looked up from germline, CDR1 is LGHDT and CDR2 is YNNKEL (reference sequence). Deletions cut 4 bases from V and 3 bases from J, with 16 bases between. The CDR3 sequence: CASSLASIQGYNSPLHF. Here the CDR3 DNA reads TGTGCCAGCAGCCTAGCTTCTATACAGGGCTATAATTCACCCCTCCACTTT.

The CDR3 region is CASRPDSSTGNTIYF. CDR3 in DNA: TGTGCCAGCAGGCCAGACAGCTCGACTGGAAACACCATATATTTT. V and J are TRBV27 and TRBJ1-3, with D possibly TRBD1 on 5 matching bases. The CDR3 consists of 15 residues. Per the germline V gene, CDR1 is MNHEY and CDR2 is SMNVEV (reference sequence). Trimming left V 6 bases short and J 2 bases short, with 14 bases between.

The V and J genes are TRBV21-1 and TRBJ2-5; the table's D gene call, TRBD1, was not cross checked with the DNA. TRBV21-1 is assigned pseudogene status. CDR3 length: 17 residues. The CDR3 protein is CASSKDESGTVQETQYF. CDR3 in DNA: TGTGCCAGCAGCAAAGACGAGAGTGGGACAGTCCAAGAGACCCAGTACTTC.

The rearrangement uses TRBV23-1 and TRBJ1-5; no firm D call. TRBV23-1 is identified as an open reading frame with a role that is uncertain. The CDR3 is 15 residues long. V gave up 2 bases and J gave up 2 bases, with 10 bases separating them. The CDR3 spells CASSQRRERNQPQHF. CDR3 sequence (DNA): TGCGCCAGCAGTCAAAGGAGGGAGCGCAATCAGCCCCAGCATTTT.

The chain is built from TRBV6-5 and TRBJ1-3, with TRBD1 matching 9 bases. CDR1 is MNHEY, CDR2 SVGAGI, per germline. This CDR3 has 15 residues. With V trimmed by 5 bases and J by 2 bases, 4 bases remained unmatched. The CDR3, as DNA: TGTGCCAGCAGTAGGGACAGGGCTCCTGGAAACACCATATATTTT. The encoded protein is CASSRDRAPGNTIYF.